This entry lists 23 T cell receptor beta chains sequenced from one sample in a study of T cells in Graves' hyperthyroidism and ophthalmopathy. It was RNA transcripts that yielded the amplified TCR beta CDR3 regions. RT-PCR in the first round (using the HTBI primer set) targeted the TCR CDR3. MiXCR, run by TCRdb on the multiplex PCR reads, gives a single entry per CDR3 protein. This table has roughly 600,000 distinct CDR3 sequences, around 15% appearing once. Sequencing input: blood. The origin of the receptors is a woman in her fifties or sixties with Graves' ophthalmopathy.

This clonotype was seen more than once but under ten times. The V gene is TRBV29-1, the J gene TRBJ2-3; the D is unclear. Germline loops: CDR1 SQVTM, CDR2 ANQGSEA. V lost 5 bases and J 0 bases, leaving 9 bases between the germline ends. The CDR3 runs to 13 residues. The CDR3 sequence: CSVSQTSTDTQYF. As DNA, the CDR3 is TGCAGCGTTTCCCAGACTAGCACAGATACGCAGTATTTT.

This clonotype was seen more than once but under ten times. This chain links TRBV7-9 with TRBJ2-1; TRBD2 is a possible D gene (6 bases). The V end was cut by 5 bases, the J end by 5 bases, with 16 bases between. This CDR3 has 15 amino acids. Germline V CDR1 and CDR2: SEHNR, FQNEAQ (reference sequence). DNA of the CDR3: TGTGCCAGCAGCCGTCATGCGGGAATCAACAATGAGCAGTTCTTC. This codes for CASSRHAGINNEQFF. Full variable domain (missing parts from reference TRBV7-9 and TRBJ2-1): DTGVSQNPRHKITKRGQNVTFRCDPISEHNRLYWYRQTLGQGPEFLTYFQNEAQLEKSRLLSDRFSAERPKGSFSTLEIQRTEQGDSAMYLCASSRHAGINNEQFFGPGTRLTVL.

The table lists this clonotype with many counts. This chain joins TRBV28 and TRBJ1-2; 7 bases agree with TRBD1. This CDR3 region has 14 residues. Germline CDR1 is MDHEN and CDR2 is SYDVKM. Trimming at V came to 7 bases and at J to 0 bases, leaving 5 bases not matched to a gene. CDR3 sequence: CASTLGQANYGYTF. As DNA, the CDR3 is TGTGCCAGCACCCTCGGACAGGCTAACTATGGCTACACCTTC.

The J gene is TRBJ1-3, the V gene TRBV12-3 or TRBV12-4; D gene uncertain. The V and J ends lost 3 bases and 2 bases respectively, with 11 bases between them. This CDR3 spans 15 amino acids. CDR3 region: CASSFRWGTGNTIYF. The CDR3 DNA sequence: TGTGCCAGCAGTTTTAGGTGGGGTACTGGAAACACCATATATTTT.

The rearrangement uses TRBV20-1 and TRBJ2-1, with D tentatively TRBD1 (6 bases). V lost 6 bases and J lost 5, with 17 bases in between. Germline values: CDR1 DFQATT, CDR2 SNEGSKA (reference sequence). This CDR3 comprises 14 residues. CDR3 loop: CSATQQGKNNEQFF. Here the CDR3 DNA reads TGCAGTGCAACCCAACAGGGAAAGAACAATGAGCAGTTCTTC.

This clonotype was counted only a few times. The genes are TRBV5-1 and TRBJ2-1; 8 bases fit TRBD2. The CDR3 loop spans 16 amino acids. V was clipped by 0 bases and J by 1 base; unmatched bases: 3. From germline, CDR1 is SGHRS and CDR2 YFSETQ. CDR3 residues: CASSLGPSGSYNEQFF. CDR3 bases: TGCGCCAGCAGCTTGGGGCCTAGCGGGTCCTACAATGAGCAGTTCTTC.

This clonotype came up a few times. This chain uses TRBV28 with TRBJ1-2; weak D call: TRBD1 (6 bases). Trimming took 7 bases from V and 5 from J, leaving 17 bases between them. CDR1 is MDHEN and CDR2 is SYDVKM in the germline V gene. The CDR3 totals 14 residues. This CDR3 is CASNGAGALYGYTF. The CDR3 coding sequence is TGTGCCAGCAACGGGGCAGGGGCTCTATATGGCTACACCTTC.

This clonotype was counted at least ten times. The chain joins TRBV12-3 or TRBV12-4 to TRBJ2-7; 15 bases are shared with TRBD2. The CDR3 covers 16 residues. Trimming at V came to 5 bases and at J to 3 bases, leaving 5 bases not matched to a gene. The CDR3: CASSLGTSGRIYEQYF. CDR3 bases: TGTGCCAGCAGTCTGGGGACTAGCGGGAGGATCTACGAGCAGTACTTC.

This clonotype was seen only once. J is TRBJ2-3 and V is TRBV7-2; D gene unclear. Trimming removed 1 base from V and 2 bases from J, with 7 bases in between. Germline-derived CDR1 and CDR2 are SGHTA and FQGNSA. This CDR3 spans 14 amino acids. The CDR3 region has the DNA TGTGCCAGCAGCTTAGTGGACGCCACAGATACGCAGTATTTT. Translating it yields CASSLVDATDTQYF.

This clonotype was seen repeatedly, ten times or more. V gene TRBV12-3 or TRBV12-4 combines with J gene TRBJ2-7; tentative D call: TRBD1 (6 bases). This CDR3 region has 12 residues. The V end was cut by 7 bases, the J end by 5 bases, with 12 bases between. The CDR3 DNA follows: TGTGCCAGCAACGAGGGGGAAAACGAGCAGTACTTC. Its translation: CASNEGENEQYF.

This clonotype has a count of ten or more. V and J are TRBV7-2 and TRBJ2-7; TRBD2 matches 12 bases. V shed 5 bases, J shed 7 bases, and the junction held 9 bases outside the gene matches. CDR1 is SGHTA and CDR2 is FQGNSA in the germline V gene. This CDR3 contains 15 residues. CDR3 bases: TGTGCCAGCAGCCGCAGACTAGCGGGAGCGGAAGAGCAGTACTTC. Its protein product is CASSRRLAGAEEQYF.

This clonotype was picked up many times. The CDR3: CASSHGSAIGGEQFF. As DNA, the CDR3 is TGCGCCAGCAGCCACGGATCAGCAATAGGGGGTGAGCAGTTCTTC. V gene TRBV5-1 combines with J gene TRBJ2-1; a weak D match, TRBD1 (6 bases). Germline CDR1 SGHRS, CDR2 YFSETQ. The CDR3 totals 15 residues. The ends were cut back, 4 bases at V and 9 bases at J, with 20 bases in the middle.

This clonotype was found many times. The rearrangement joins TRBV28 to TRBJ2-7; D is ambiguous. The germline V gene has CDR1 MDHEN and CDR2 SYDVKM. The V end lost 5 bases, the J end lost 1 base, and 18 bases lay between the germline ends. The CDR3 length is 16 residues. The CDR3: CASSPTRFELSYEQYF. The CDR3 DNA reads TGTGCCAGCAGTCCCACAAGATTTGAACTTTCCTACGAGCAGTACTTC.

This clonotype has at least ten counts. This sequence joins TRBV7-2 and TRBJ1-5, with a tentative D call TRBD1 (5 bases). The V gene's germline CDR1 is SGHTA and CDR2 FQGNSA. The V end lost 1 base, the J end lost 7 bases, and 17 bases lay between the germline ends. This CDR3 has 16 residues. CDR3 residues: CASSLESRGGWQPQHF. DNA for the CDR3: TGTGCCAGCAGCTTAGAGTCGCGGGGCGGTTGGCAGCCCCAGCATTTT.

This clonotype was detected many times. V is TRBV2 and J is TRBJ2-2; the D is unclear. The V end was cut by 5 bases, the J end by 2 bases, with 6 bases between. The CDR3 runs to 13 residues. Looked up from germline, CDR1 is SNHLY and CDR2 is FYNNEI. This CDR3 reads CASSPVNTGELFF. CDR3 in DNA: TGTGCCAGCAGTCCAGTTAACACCGGGGAGCTGTTTTTT. The full variable domain, rest sourced from reference TRBV2 and TRBJ2-2, is EPEVTQTPSHQVTQMGQEVILRCVPISNHLYFYWYRQILGQKVEFLVSFYNNEISEKSEIFDDQFSVERPDGSNFTLKIRSTKLEDSAMYFCASSPVNTGELFFGEGSRLTVL.

This chain connects TRBV4-3 to TRBJ2-2, with D perhaps matching TRBD1 (5 bases). V lost 0 bases and J 3 bases, leaving 14 bases between the germline ends. The CDR3 loop spans 17 amino acids. Germline CDR1 and CDR2: LGHNA and YSLEER. CDR3 coding DNA: TGCGCCAGCAGCCAAGACGAGGACACACTATACACCGGGGAGCTGTTTTTT. It translates to CASSQDEDTLYTGELFF.

This sequence joins TRBV6-1 and TRBJ2-7; 9 nucleotides line up with TRBD2. The CDR3 is 15 residues long. Germline CDR1 and CDR2: MNHNS and SASEGT. V was pared by 7 bases and J by 3 bases, with 10 bases of the junction left unmatched. The CDR3 DNA sequence: TGTGCCAGCACTCCTGAGGGACTAGCAGACTACGAGCAGTACTTC. It yields the protein CASTPEGLADYEQYF.

This clonotype was seen at least ten times. The CDR3 DNA is TGTGCCAGCAGCCCACCCAACGTGGCGTCTGAGCAGTTCTTC. Translation: CASSPPNVASEQFF. The V and J genes are TRBV7-2 and TRBJ2-1; D gene uncertain. There are 14 residues in the CDR3. Per the germline V gene, CDR1 is SGHTA and CDR2 is FQGNSA. V shed 5 bases and J shed 9 bases, with 17 bases lying between them.

This clonotype was seen at least ten times. The genes are TRBV3-1 and TRBJ2-7; 16 bases align to TRBD2. Germline loops: CDR1 LGHDT, CDR2 YNNKEL (reference sequence). V was pared by 3 bases and J by 1 base, with 0 bases of the junction left unmatched. CDR3 size: 16 residues. CDR3 nucleotides: TGTGCCAGCAGCCAGGGACTAGCGGGAGGGTCCTACGAGCAGTACTTC. Translating gives CASSQGLAGGSYEQYF.

This clonotype has ten or more counts. This chain uses TRBV24-1 with TRBJ2-1, with 9 bases identical to TRBD1. Germline trimming cut 1 base from V and 5 bases from J; bases unmatched to any gene: 5. CDR3 length: 16 amino acids. Germline V gene sequence: CDR1 KGHDR, CDR2 SFDVKD. In DNA, the CDR3 is TGTGCCACCAGTGATTTTACGGGACAGGGAAACAATGAGCAGTTCTTC. Translated, it gives CATSDFTGQGNNEQFF.

Notes on this clonotype: A much larger clone sits a single nucleotide away, making a read error possible. The J gene is TRBJ1-1, the V gene TRBV7-8; D is undetermined. Germline CDR1 reads SGHVS; CDR2 reads FQNEAQ. The V end was cut by 5 bases, the J end by 10 bases, with 17 bases between. The CDR3 covers 13 residues. The CDR3 is CASSPGSPTLAFF. CDR3 sequence (DNA): TGTGCCAGCAGCCCTGGCTCCCCCACCTTAGCTTTCTTT. The variable domain in full, with the rest retrieved from reference TRBV7-8 and TRBJ1-1, is GAGVSQSPRYKVAKRGQDVALRCDPISGHVSLFWYQQALGQGPEFLTYFQNEAQLDKSGLPSDRFFAERPEGSVSTLKIQRTQQEDSAVYLCASSPGSPTLAFFGQGTRLTVV.

This clonotype was counted at least ten times. V usage is TRBV12-3 or TRBV12-4 and J usage is TRBJ2-7; 9 bases are a match to TRBD1. This CDR3 is 15 amino acids long. The junction had 8 bases not matched to a gene; V was cut back by 5 bases and J by 3 bases. CDR3 amino acids: CASSPTGTGLYEQYF. CDR3 bases: TGTGCCAGCAGTCCAACCGGGACAGGGCTCTACGAGCAGTACTTC.

This clonotype was detected ten times or more. The chain has TRBV7-2 and TRBJ1-1, with D possibly being TRBD1 (5 bases). Per the germline V gene, CDR1 is SGHTA and CDR2 is FQGNSA. With 4 bases removed from V and 2 bases from J, the gap between germline ends came to 11 bases. CDR3 length: 14 amino acids. CDR3 nucleotide sequence: TGTGCCAGCAGCTACGCGGGACTTAACACTGAAGCTTTCTTT. Amino acids: CASSYAGLNTEAFF.